The T cell receptor (beta chain) under discussion was sequenced for a study of T-cell reconstitution after alpha-beta-depleted transplantation in children. Study outcomes and limitations: Several hundred expanded graft clones reportedly gave rise to the alpha-beta T cells present about two months after transplant.

This clonotype is judged medium-sized. Its antigen remains unidentified. Per the germline V gene, CDR1 is SGHTA and CDR2 is FQGNSA. This CDR3 is built from 16 residues. The V segment lost 5 bases and the J segment 2 bases; nucleotides outside the gene matches: 8. Unique molecular identifiers were used to barcode this TCRbeta library. TCRdb independently ran MiXCR on the PCR reads; one entry per CDR3 protein. The sample holds several thousand distinct CDR3 sequences, approximately 15% seen once. This specimen was PBMCs, taken before TCRalphabeta/CD19-depleted stem cell transplant. This clonotype originated in a boy younger than 18 with acute lymphoblastic leukemia, due to receive a stem cell transplant. This sequence joins TRBV7-2 and TRBJ2-2; 7 bases match TRBD1. The CDR3, as DNA: TGTGCCAGCAGCCCCTGGACAGGACCCAACACCGGGGAGCTGTTTTTT. Translating gives CASSPWTGPNTGELFF. Full variable domain (rest looked up from reference TRBV7-2 and TRBJ2-2): GAGVSQSPSNKVTEKGKDVELRCDPISGHTALYWYRQSLGQGLEFLIYFQGNSAPDKSGLPSDRFSAERTGGSVSTLTIQRTQQEDSAVYLCASSPWTGPNTGELFFGEGSRLTVL.